This T cell receptor beta chain was captured by sequencing in a study of regulatory T cells in long-lasting Graves disease. Time point denoted: newly diagnosed GD, antithyroid drugs for less than 3 months. PBMC RNA served as the TCR library source. Relying on iRepertoire HTBI primers and Arm-PCR of CDR3 regions, the team built TCR beta libraries. TCRdb reprocessed the multiplex PCR reads with MiXCR, giving one entry per CDR3 protein. The sample yields 450,000 to 600,000 distinct CDR3 sequences, roughly 17% seen once. Deletions cut 2 bases from V and 0 bases from J, with 5 bases between. This CDR3 has 15 residues. This clonotype was picked up many times. The same specimen was also included in a second study, on T cells in Graves' hyperthyroidism and ophthalmopathy.

The rearrangement links TRBV12-3 or TRBV12-4 to TRBJ2-6; D gene unclear. The sequencing used peripheral blood mononuclear cells (PBMCs), collected at new diagnosis, from a patient treated with antithyroid drugs. This TCR derives from a middle-aged man with Graves disease. CDR3 amino acids: CASSLFNSGANVLTF. The CDR3 DNA sequence: TGTGCCAGCAGTTTATTTAACTCTGGGGCCAACGTCCTGACTTTC.